The entry below gives a single T cell receptor (beta chain) sequence along with its context. Its cognate antigen is unknown. This sample is drawn from a study of response to subunit inactivated influenza vaccine. Study-level points and caveats: Authors suggested each seasonal flu vaccination may recruit only limited numbers of new T cells.

TCRdb reanalysed the RT-PCR reads using MiXCR and keeps one entry per CDR3 protein. The sample lists hundreds of thousands of distinct CDR3 sequences; roughly 20% were seen once. This CDR3 spans 14 amino acids. Germline CDR1 is LNHNV and CDR2 is YYDKDF (reference sequence). Trimming pared 0 bases from V and 4 bases from J, leaving 7 bases between. The chain uses TRBV15 and TRBJ1-3; D not certain. This receptor was taken from a middle-aged man who received an inactivated influenza vaccine. This sample comprised PBMCs from blood, obtained 5 days after vaccination. CDR3 DNA sequence: TGTGCCACCAGCAGAGAGACTGGGGGAAACACCATATATTTT. Encoded protein: CATSRETGGNTIYF.